This TCR beta chain was retrieved from a study of Graves' ophthalmopathy and Graves' hyperthyroidism. Study-wide results and limits: Detection in blood was also observed for most expanded thyroid clonotypes above 0.001 frequency. Stable hyperthyroidism and ophthalmopathy were told apart by a 13-signature model, which achieved about 88% sensitivity and around 80% specificity.

This clonotype came up many times. Its antigen is unknown. In germline, CDR1 is DFQATT, CDR2 SNEGSKA (reference sequence). The CDR3 is made up of 13 amino acids. J lost 7 bases, V lost 1 base, and 2 bases had no gene match. RNA transcripts were the source from which TCR beta CDR3 regions were amplified. Following a first-round RT-PCR that used HTBI primers, a second-round multiplex PCR was carried out. TCRdb redid the calling of the multiplex PCR reads with MiXCR, one entry per CDR3 protein. The table has about 220,000 distinct CDR3 sequences, 20% to 25% seen once. Where ophthalmopathy was present, donors had moderate-to-severe activity, CAS ≥3, NOSPECS ≥4 and duration under 3 months. Certain patients were not enrolled. These were patients with other autoimmune diseases, uncontrolled infections, pregnancy or lactation.

The sample taken for sequencing was peripheral blood. The chain uses TRBV20-1 and TRBJ1-4; 8 nucleotides line up with TRBD1. This clonotype originated in a woman between 45 and 65 years old with Graves' ophthalmopathy. The DNA for the CDR3 is TGCAGTGCTAGAGGCGGGACAGGTGAAAAACTGTTTTTT. Translated: CSARGGTGEKLFF.